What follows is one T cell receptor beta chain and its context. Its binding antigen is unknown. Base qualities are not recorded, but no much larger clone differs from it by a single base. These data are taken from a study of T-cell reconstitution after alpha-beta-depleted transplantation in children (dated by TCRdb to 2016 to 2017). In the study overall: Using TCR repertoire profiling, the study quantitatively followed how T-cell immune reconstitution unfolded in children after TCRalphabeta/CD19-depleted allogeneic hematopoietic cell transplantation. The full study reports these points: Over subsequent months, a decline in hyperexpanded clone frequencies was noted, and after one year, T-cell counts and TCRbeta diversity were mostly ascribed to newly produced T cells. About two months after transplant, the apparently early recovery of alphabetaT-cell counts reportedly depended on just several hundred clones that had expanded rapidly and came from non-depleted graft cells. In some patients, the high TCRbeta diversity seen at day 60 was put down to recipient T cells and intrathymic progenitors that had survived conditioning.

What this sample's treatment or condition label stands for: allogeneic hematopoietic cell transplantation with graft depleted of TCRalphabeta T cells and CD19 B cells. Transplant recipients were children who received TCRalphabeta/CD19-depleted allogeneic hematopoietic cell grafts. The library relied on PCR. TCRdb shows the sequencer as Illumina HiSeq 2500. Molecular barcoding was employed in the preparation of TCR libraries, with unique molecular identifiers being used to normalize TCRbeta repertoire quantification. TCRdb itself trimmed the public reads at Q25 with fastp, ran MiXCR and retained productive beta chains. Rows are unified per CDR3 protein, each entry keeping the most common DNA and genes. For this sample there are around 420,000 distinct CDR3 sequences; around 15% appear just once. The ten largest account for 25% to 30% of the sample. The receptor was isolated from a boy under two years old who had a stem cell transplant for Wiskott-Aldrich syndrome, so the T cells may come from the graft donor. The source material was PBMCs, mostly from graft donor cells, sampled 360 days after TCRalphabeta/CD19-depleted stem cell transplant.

The nucleotide sequence is given as TGTGCCAGCAGTCCGTCAGGGGGAGCAACCTACGAGCAGTACTTC. It translates to CASSPSGGATYEQYF. The chain links TRBV27 with TRBJ2-7, with 7 bases in between that match TRBD1. From the cysteine through the phenylalanine, the CDR3 covers 15 amino acids. Kept here is only the CDR3 DNA, which spans 45 bases and is read in frame from base 1. Trimming leaves V shorter by 5 bases and J shorter by 2 bases, with the junction holding 9 bases beyond the gene matches. Taken from the germline V gene (reference sequence), the CDR1 and CDR2 loops are MNHEY and SMNVEV.